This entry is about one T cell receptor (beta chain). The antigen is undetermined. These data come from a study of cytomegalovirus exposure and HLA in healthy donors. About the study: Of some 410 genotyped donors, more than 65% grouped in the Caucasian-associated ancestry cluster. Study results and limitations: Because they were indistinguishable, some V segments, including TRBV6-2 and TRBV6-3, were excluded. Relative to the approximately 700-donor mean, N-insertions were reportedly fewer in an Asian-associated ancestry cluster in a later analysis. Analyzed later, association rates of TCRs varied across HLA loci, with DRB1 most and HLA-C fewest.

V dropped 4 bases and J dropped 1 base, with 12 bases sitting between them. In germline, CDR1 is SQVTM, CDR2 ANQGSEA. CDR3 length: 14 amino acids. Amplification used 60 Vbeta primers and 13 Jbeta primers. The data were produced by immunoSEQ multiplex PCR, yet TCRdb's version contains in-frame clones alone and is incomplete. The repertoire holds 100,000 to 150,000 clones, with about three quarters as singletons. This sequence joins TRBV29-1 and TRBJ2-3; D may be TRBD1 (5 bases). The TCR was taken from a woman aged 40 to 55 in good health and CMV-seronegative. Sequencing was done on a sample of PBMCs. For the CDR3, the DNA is TGCAGCGTTGGGGGCCCGAGTGGCACAGATACGCAGTATTTT. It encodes CSVGGPSGTDTQYF.